Listed here are 9 T cell receptor beta chains from one sample, sequenced in a study of blood T cell repertoires in COVID-19. Profiled with immunoSEQ multiplex PCR; TCRdb holds only in-frame clones, not every one. The table shows fewer than 450,000 clones, with about 90% occurring only once. Sequenced input: peripheral blood. These receptors were obtained from a woman aged 18-29 years who had recovered from COVID-19.

V gene TRBV19 combines with J gene TRBJ1-2, with 12 bases aligning to TRBD1. V lost 2 bases, J lost 0 bases, and 4 bases stayed unmatched. The germline V gene has CDR1 LNHDA and CDR2 SQIVND (reference sequence). The CDR3 runs to 17 residues. The CDR3 protein is CASSISGQGAANYGYTF. CDR3 sequence (DNA): TGTGCCAGTAGTATATCGGGACAGGGGGCCGCTAACTATGGCTACACCTTC.

The chain links TRBV29-1 to TRBJ2-3, with D tentatively TRBD2 (7 bases). The V gene's germline CDR1 is SQVTM and CDR2 ANQGSEA. The germline V and J ends were trimmed by 7 bases and 6 bases, with 14 bases remaining between them. The CDR3 extends over 12 amino acids. CDR3 amino acids: CSAQEGGDTQYF. The CDR3 DNA reads TGCAGCGCCCAAGAGGGGGGGGATACGCAGTATTTT.

This clone came up once. The chain links TRBV18 to TRBJ1-3; 7 bases agree with TRBD1. The CDR3 contains 17 residues. Germline CDR1 is KGHSH and CDR2 is LQKENI. The V segment lost 4 bases and the J segment 4 bases; nucleotides outside the gene matches: 13. CDR3 in amino acids: CASSLGTALAEGNTIYF. Written as DNA, the CDR3 is TGTGCCAGCTCACTCGGGACAGCCCTGGCGGAAGGAAACACCATATATTTT.

This chain uses TRBV9 with TRBJ1-1; 9 nucleotides match TRBD1. The germline V gene has CDR1 SGDLS and CDR2 YYNGEE. The CDR3 spans 15 residues. V trimming: 0 bases; J trimming: 5 bases; junction bases outside the gene matches: 5. The CDR3 is CASSVGGTGSTEAFF. CDR3 DNA sequence: TGTGCCAGCAGCGTAGGTGGGACAGGGTCTACTGAAGCTTTCTTT. Based on the CDR3 plus reference TRBV9 and TRBJ1-1, the full variable domain is DSGVTQTPKHLITATGQRVTLRCSPRSGDLSVYWYQQSLDQGLQFLIQYYNGEERAKGNILERFSAQQFPDLHSELNLSSLELGDSALYFCASSVGGTGSTEAFFGQGTRLTVV.

J is TRBJ2-3 and V is TRBV7-2, with 7 bases fitting TRBD1. Germline values: CDR1 SGHTA, CDR2 FQGNSA. The ends lost 5 bases at V and 1 base at J; junction bases unmatched: 6. CDR3 length equals 15 residues. DNA of the CDR3: TGTGCCAGCAGCCCTAATACAGGGGGCACAGATACGCAGTATTTT. Translated: CASSPNTGGTDTQYF.

CDR3 sequence: CASGSTGAYGYTF. The CDR3 DNA sequence: TGTGCTAGTGGTTCGACAGGCGCCTATGGCTACACCTTC. V usage is TRBV12-5 and J usage is TRBJ1-2; perhaps TRBD1 as D (6 bases). The germline CDR1 and CDR2 sequences are LGHNT and FRNRAP. Trimming cost V 4 bases and J 4 bases, with 10 bases left between them. This CDR3 is 13 amino acids long.

This sequence joins TRBV6-4 and TRBJ1-6; D uncertain. The germline V and J ends were trimmed by 3 bases and 8 bases, with 14 bases remaining between them. The CDR3 runs to 15 residues. Germline values: CDR1 MRHNA, CDR2 SNTAGT. The CDR3 region has the DNA TGTGCCAGCAGTGAACGTACCCGGAGGGATTCACCCCTCCACTTT. Residues: CASSERTRRDSPLHF.

V is TRBV6-6 and J is TRBJ1-5, with D possibly matching TRBD1 (6 bases). The length of the CDR3 is 14 residues. Germline V gene sequence: CDR1 MNHNY, CDR2 SVGAGI (reference sequence). V was pared by 6 bases and J by 6 bases, with 15 bases between. The CDR3 spells CASSRQAEVQPQHF. As DNA, the CDR3 is TGTGCCAGCAGCCGACAGGCGGAGGTTCAGCCCCAGCATTTT.

The chain has TRBV10-3 and TRBJ1-1; TRBD1 might be the D (5 bases). The CDR3 has 15 amino acids. Trimming cost V 0 bases and J 1 base, with 9 bases left between them. Germline V CDR1 and CDR2: ENHRY, SYGVKD. The CDR3: CAISESATENTEAFF. Here the CDR3 DNA reads TGTGCCATCAGTGAGTCCGCGACAGAGAACACTGAAGCTTTCTTT.